A single sample gave rise to the 20 T cell receptor beta chains below, sequenced in a study of cytomegalovirus exposure and HLA in healthy donors. Vbeta (60) and Jbeta (13) primers were used in the PCR. Here immunoSEQ multiplex PCR was the method, and the copy in TCRdb shows in-frame clones only, minus some. The table has around 150,000 clones, around three quarters seen once; the top ten hold less than 2.5%. The material sequenced was PBMCs. The receptor source for this set is a man aged 45-65 years in good health and CMV-seropositive.

The rearrangement links TRBV10-3 to TRBJ1-6; perhaps TRBD1 as D (6 bases). Germline-derived CDR1 and CDR2 are ENHRY and SYGVKD. With 0 bases removed from V and 10 bases from J, the gap between germline ends came to 10 bases. The CDR3 spans 14 residues. In DNA, the CDR3 is TGTGCCATCAGTGAGTCCACAGGGCCCTCACCCCTCCACTTT. This translates into CAISESTGPSPLHF.

The chain uses TRBV7-2 and TRBJ1-2; no clear D gene. Per germline, CDR1 SGHTA and CDR2 FQGNSA. Trimming cost V 5 bases and J 0 bases, with 10 bases left between them. The CDR3 has 14 amino acids. The CDR3 DNA is TGTGCCAGCAGCCAGGCGCGATCTAACTATGGCTACACCTTC. Protein sequence: CASSQARSNYGYTF. Together with reference TRBV7-2 and TRBJ1-2, the CDR3 gives the full variable domain: GAGVSQSPSNKVTEKGKDVELRCDPISGHTALYWYRQSLGQGLEFLIYFQGNSAPDKSGLPSDRFSAERTGGSVSTLTIQRTQQEDSAVYLCASSQARSNYGYTFGSGTRLTVV.

The chain combines TRBV6-4 with TRBJ2-1, with TRBD2 matching 8 bases. Germline lookup yields CDR1 MRHNA and CDR2 SNTAGT. The CDR3 consists of 15 residues. Germline trimming cut 4 bases from V and 2 bases from J; bases unmatched to any gene: 4. Here the CDR3 reads CASSGAGGAYNEQFF. In DNA, the CDR3 is TGTGCCAGCAGTGGGGCGGGGGGTGCCTACAATGAGCAGTTCTTC.

The V call is TRBV7-2, the J call TRBJ1-5, with D tentatively TRBD1 (6 bases). Germline CDR1 SGHTA, CDR2 FQGNSA. This CDR3 contains 15 residues. Between the trimmed V and J ends, which lost 2 bases and 1 base, there was a span of 9 bases. The CDR3 spells CASSLLGTSNQPQHF. DNA for the CDR3: TGTGCCAGCAGCTTACTAGGGACAAGCAATCAGCCCCAGCATTTT.

The gene calls are TRBV19 and TRBJ2-7; 8 bases line up with TRBD1. V shed 7 bases, J shed 2 bases, and the junction held 4 bases outside the gene matches. CDR1 LNHDA and CDR2 SQIVND come from the germline V gene (reference sequence). The CDR3 has 13 residues. The CDR3 protein is CASNPTGAYEQYF. In DNA, the CDR3 is TGTGCCAGTAATCCGACAGGGGCCTACGAGCAGTACTTC.

The chain has TRBV9 and TRBJ2-5; D perhaps matches TRBD1 (6 bases). This CDR3 is 15 amino acids long. Germline lookup yields CDR1 SGDLS and CDR2 YYNGEE. V was cut by 0 bases and J by 4 bases, with 13 bases left in between. CDR3 DNA sequence: TGTGCCAGCAGCGTAGCTCCAGGGGCGAGAGAGACCCAGTACTTC. Residues: CASSVAPGARETQYF. Looking up the rest from reference TRBV9 and TRBJ2-5 gives the full variable domain: DSGVTQTPKHLITATGQRVTLRCSPRSGDLSVYWYQQSLDQGLQFLIQYYNGEERAKGNILERFSAQQFPDLHSELNLSSLELGDSALYFCASSVAPGARETQYFGPGTRLLVL.

The chain is built from TRBV5-5 and TRBJ2-1; 10 positions match TRBD1. The CDR3 has 15 residues. The junction had 1 base not matched to a gene; V was cut back by 3 bases and J by 1 base. Germline CDR1 is SGHKS and CDR2 is YYEKEE (reference sequence). The CDR3 here is CASSSGQGSYNEQFF. CDR3 nucleotides: TGTGCCAGCAGCTCGGGACAGGGGTCCTACAATGAGCAGTTCTTC.

The V call is TRBV11-2, the J call TRBJ2-3; TRBD2 is a possible D gene (7 bases). Germline V gives CDR1 SGHAT, CDR2 FQNNGV. CDR3 length: 18 residues. V lost 4 bases, J lost 4 bases, and 24 bases lay in between. For the CDR3, the DNA is TGTGCCAGCAGCTATGCCCTCTGGGGGGGCAGGAGATCAGATACGCAGTATTTT. The encoded protein is CASSYALWGGRRSDTQYF.

The CDR3 coding sequence is TGTGCCAGCAGACCCCAGGGGGCACTCTATGGCTACACCTTC. Translated: CASRPQGALYGYTF. The chain combines TRBV5-5 with TRBJ1-2, with TRBD1 identical over 8 bases. Looked up from germline, CDR1 is SGHKS and CDR2 is YYEKEE (reference sequence). The CDR3 contains 14 residues. Trimming at V came to 5 bases and at J to 4 bases, leaving 7 bases not matched to a gene.

J is TRBJ2-2 and V is TRBV10-3; 8 bases line up with TRBD2. CDR3 length: 13 residues. Trimming removed 8 bases from V and 6 bases from J; junction bases left unmatched: 5. Per the germline V gene, CDR1 is ENHRY and CDR2 is SYGVKD. In DNA form, the CDR3 reads TGTGCCATCGTCGGGGGGGCCCCCGGGGAGCTGTTTTTT. It is translated as CAIVGGAPGELFF.

This clone appeared once. The genes are TRBV10-1 and TRBJ2-3; 7 bases map to TRBD2. Germline V gives CDR1 WNHNN, CDR2 SYGVQD (reference sequence). V lost 3 bases and J lost 2; bases outside the gene matches: 5. This CDR3 spans 15 amino acids. As DNA, the CDR3 is TGCGCCAGCAGTGAAGGTGCGGGAGACACAGATACGCAGTATTTT. This gives the protein CASSEGAGDTDTQYF.

This clone was counted a single time. This chain uses TRBV30 with TRBJ2-7, with 8 bases lining up with TRBD1. This CDR3 is 13 amino acids long. Germline values: CDR1 GTSNPN, CDR2 SVGIG (reference sequence). J lost 10 bases, V lost 4 bases, and 12 bases had no gene match. The CDR3 loop reads CAWNSGGGGAQYF. The CDR3 DNA follows: TGTGCCTGGAACTCAGGGGGCGGAGGAGCTCAGTACTTC.

This chain connects TRBV5-1 to TRBJ2-7, with 12 positions matching TRBD2. Germline V gene data show CDR1 as SGHRS and CDR2 as YFSETQ. Unmatched junction bases numbered 6, after V lost 0 bases and J lost 2 bases. The CDR3 is 17 residues long. In DNA, the CDR3 is TGCGCCAGCAGCTTGGGACTAGCGGGGGCCACACCCTACGAGCAGTACTTC. Translation: CASSLGLAGATPYEQYF.

The gene calls are TRBV20-1 and TRBJ1-2; no firm D call. V gave up 2 bases and J gave up 9 bases, with 10 bases separating them. CDR1 is DFQATT and CDR2 is SNEGSKA in the germline V gene (reference sequence). This CDR3 has 11 residues. Here the CDR3 reads CSARPFTSYTF. The CDR3, as DNA: TGCAGTGCTAGACCATTTACTAGCTACACCTTC.

This sequence joins TRBV18 and TRBJ2-5; the match to TRBD1 covers 7 bases. The CDR3 is made up of 15 amino acids. CDR1 is KGHSH, CDR2 LQKENI, per germline. V lost 5 bases, J lost 5 bases, and 11 bases stayed unmatched. CDR3 protein: CASSSRTGLGETQYF. DNA for the CDR3: TGTGCCAGCTCATCGCGGACAGGTCTTGGGGAGACCCAGTACTTC.

In this sample, this clone turned up a few times. The chain uses TRBV7-7 and TRBJ1-2; D may be TRBD1 (5 bases). The CDR3 is made up of 12 amino acids. Per the germline V gene, CDR1 is SSHAT and CDR2 is FNYEAQ (reference sequence). Trimming stripped 5 bases from V and 3 bases from J, with 7 bases between. The CDR3 spells CASSLQDYGYTF. The CDR3 coding sequence is TGTGCCAGCAGCCTACAGGACTATGGCTACACCTTC.

In its sample, this clone was seen once. Germline and junction disagree at one end, which may indicate a read error. This specimen includes other DNA sequences encoding the same CDR3. The chain is built from TRBV19 and TRBJ1-1, with TRBD1 as a possible D gene (5 bases). This CDR3 comprises 18 residues. Germline-derived CDR1 and CDR2 are LNHDA and SQIVND (reference sequence). The CDR3 coding sequence is TGCGCCAGTAAAGCCGGAGACAGCCAATTAACCCACTACACTGAAGCTTTCTTT. Its translation is CASKAGDSQLTHYTEAFF.

This clone occurred a few times. This chain uses TRBV18 with TRBJ1-4, with D hard to call. Trimming shortened V by 3 bases and J by 0 bases, and 8 bases separated the two germline ends. The CDR3 loop spans 15 amino acids. Germline CDR1 reads KGHSH; CDR2 reads LQKENI. CDR3 nucleotide sequence: TGTGCCAGCTCACCCCCGGGTGCAACTAATGAAAAACTGTTTTTT. Its translation is CASSPPGATNEKLFF.

The chain recombines TRBV10-3 with TRBJ1-1; 11 positions match TRBD1. The germline V gene encodes CDR1 ENHRY and CDR2 SYGVKD. The CDR3 is made up of 15 amino acids. With 7 bases clipped from V and 5 bases from J, the junction kept 9 bases outside the gene matches. The CDR3 region is CAITPGQGVGTEAFF. The CDR3 bases are TGTGCCATCACACCGGGACAGGGGGTTGGGACTGAAGCTTTCTTT.

V is TRBV7-2 and J is TRBJ1-1; 7 bases map to TRBD1. Unmatched junction bases numbered 13, after V lost 3 bases and J lost 3 bases. Per germline, CDR1 SGHTA and CDR2 FQGNSA. This CDR3 region has 17 residues. This chain's CDR3 is CASSFKPTGVSYTEAFF. In DNA form, the CDR3 reads TGTGCCAGCAGCTTCAAACCAACAGGGGTATCGTACACTGAAGCTTTCTTT. Complete variable domain (other parts from reference TRBV7-2 and TRBJ1-1): GAGVSQSPSNKVTEKGKDVELRCDPISGHTALYWYRQSLGQGLEFLIYFQGNSAPDKSGLPSDRFSAERTGGSVSTLTIQRTQQEDSAVYLCASSFKPTGVSYTEAFFGQGTRLTVV.